A single sample is the source of the 24 T cell receptor beta chains below, sequenced in a study of molecular identifiers for immune sequencing clone quantification. TCRdb reprocessed the PCR reads with MiXCR, giving one entry per CDR3 protein. The sample has about 640,000 distinct CDR3 sequences, just under 20% seen once. Sequencing used naive CD8+ T cells from blood, with Jurkat cell RNA spiked in. Subset: FACS-sorted CD8+CD4-CCR7+CD45RA+ naive T cells. The receptors stem from a human donor in good health. Some libraries in this study had Jurkat cell RNA spiked in.

Worth noting for this clonotype: Here the CDR3 omits its conserved ending phenylalanine or tryptophan, so a read error is the likely source. This chain uses TRBV7-3 with TRBJ1-1, with 7 bases lining up with TRBD1. This CDR3 has 14 amino acids. Per germline, CDR1 SGHTA and CDR2 FQGTGA. In nucleotides, the CDR3 is TGTGCCAGCAGCTCCGGGACAGAGAACACTGAGGCTTTCTCT. This encodes CASSSGTENTEAFS.

This clonotype has only a few counts. The V and J genes are TRBV25-1 and TRBJ2-1; 10 positions agree with TRBD1. After removal of 7 bases from V and 7 bases from J, the junction contained 10 bases not matched to a gene. CDR1 is MGHDK, CDR2 SYGVNS, per germline. CDR3 length: 15 amino acids. The CDR3 coding sequence is TGTGCCAGCACCTTTGGACAGGGGGGACGTAATGAGCAGTTCTTC. This gives the protein CASTFGQGGRNEQFF.

This clonotype was detected ten times or more. The rearrangement joins TRBV24-1 to TRBJ2-3; TRBD1 matches at 7 bases. The germline V gene has CDR1 KGHDR and CDR2 SFDVKD. V trimming: 6 bases; J trimming: 1 base; junction bases outside the gene matches: 3. The CDR3 spans 14 residues. CDR3 residues: CATSTGQRTDTQYF. The CDR3 DNA is TGTGCCACCAGTACGGGACAGCGCACAGATACGCAGTATTTT.

This clonotype was observed many times. The chain combines TRBV6-2 or TRBV6-3 with TRBJ2-7, with no clear D. The CDR3 has 13 residues. Per germline, CDR1 MNHEY and CDR2 SVGEGT. V lost 2 bases and J 2 bases, leaving 7 bases between the germline ends. The CDR3, as DNA: TGTGCCAGCAGTTACGCCCAAGCCTACGAGCAGTACTTC. It yields the protein CASSYAQAYEQYF.

This clonotype occurred many times. The chain couples TRBV6-2 or TRBV6-3 to TRBJ2-3; 7 bases fit TRBD2. Per germline, CDR1 MNHEY and CDR2 SVGEGT. The length of the CDR3 is 16 residues. Germline trimming cut 5 bases from V and 5 bases from J; bases unmatched to any gene: 13. The chain's CDR3 is CASSPKLARVGDTQYF. CDR3 nucleotides: TGTGCCAGCAGTCCAAAACTAGCGAGGGTCGGAGATACGCAGTATTTT.

This clonotype was seen repeatedly, ten times or more. V and J are TRBV20-1 and TRBJ2-3; 8 bases align to TRBD2. Trimming at V came to 3 bases and at J to 0 bases, leaving 5 bases not matched to a gene. Germline values: CDR1 DFQATT, CDR2 SNEGSKA (reference sequence). The length of the CDR3 is 15 residues. CDR3 nucleotide sequence: TGCAGTGCTAGTACTAGCGGCTCCAGCACAGATACGCAGTATTTT. Protein: CSASTSGSSTDTQYF.

At least ten counts were recorded for this clonotype. This sequence joins TRBV5-1 and TRBJ1-3, with 11 bases lining up with TRBD1. CDR3 length: 20 residues. Germline V gene sequence: CDR1 SGHRS, CDR2 YFSETQ. V gave up 3 bases and J gave up 0 bases; unmatched junction bases: 14. In DNA, the CDR3 is TGCGCCAGCAGCTCCGCTCCGGGACAGGGGGTAACTTTCTCTGGAAACACCATATATTTT. Translated: CASSSAPGQGVTFSGNTIYF.

The chain carries TRBV20-1 and TRBJ2-7, with 11 bases that match TRBD2. Trimming removed 5 bases from V and 1 base from J; junction bases left unmatched: 4. CDR1 and CDR2 from the germline V gene are DFQATT and SNEGSKA (reference sequence). The CDR3 extends over 14 amino acids. CDR3 region: CSASSGGPSYEQYF. CDR3 in DNA: TGCAGTGCTTCTAGCGGGGGGCCTTCCTACGAGCAGTACTTC.

The genes are TRBV19 and TRBJ2-2; D is uncertain. This CDR3 spans 17 amino acids. V lost 2 bases, J lost 0 bases, and 13 bases lay in between. Germline CDR1 and CDR2: LNHDA and SQIVND (reference sequence). The CDR3, as DNA: TGTGCCAGTAGTATACCCCGTTCGTACGCGAACACCGGGGAGCTGTTTTTT. This encodes CASSIPRSYANTGELFF. Full variable domain (rest looked up from reference TRBV19 and TRBJ2-2): DGGITQSPKYLFRKEGQNVTLSCEQNLNHDAMYWYRQDPGQGLRLIYYSQIVNDFQKGDIAEGYSVSREKKESFPLTVTSAQKNPTAFYLCASSIPRSYANTGELFFGEGSRLTVL.

Turning to this clonotype: A much larger clone differs from this one at a single base, so this may be a read error. This chain joins TRBV29-1 and TRBJ2-2; a possible D gene is TRBD2 (6 bases). Germline values: CDR1 SQVTM, CDR2 ANQGSEA. The CDR3 runs 14 residues. V was clipped by 7 bases and J by 2 bases, with 14 bases between them. The CDR3, as DNA: TGCAGCGCACTCGGGGCGGGAAACACCGGGGAGCTGTTTTTT. Translating it yields CSALGAGNTGELFF.

The J gene is TRBJ2-5, the V gene TRBV20-1; 7 bases fit TRBD1. The CDR3 consists of 16 residues. The junction had 13 bases not matched to a gene; V was cut back by 6 bases and J by 0 bases. CDR1 and CDR2 (germline): DFQATT, SNEGSKA (reference sequence). The CDR3 DNA sequence: TGCAGTGCCGTCGACAGGGCACCCCCCCACCAAGAGACCCAGTACTTC. Protein sequence: CSAVDRAPPHQETQYF.

V is TRBV2 and J is TRBJ1-3; no clear D. The CDR3 is made up of 14 amino acids. CDR1 and CDR2 (germline): SNHLY, FYNNEI. V was clipped by 10 bases and J by 4 bases, with 17 bases between them. CDR3 protein: CAIDASRQGNTIYF. The DNA of the CDR3 is TGTGCCATCGATGCGTCCCGGCAGGGAAACACCATATATTTT. Complete variable domain (other parts from reference TRBV2 and TRBJ1-3): EPEVTQTPSHQVTQMGQEVILRCVPISNHLYFYWYRQILGQKVEFLVSFYNNEISEKSEIFDDQFSVERPDGSNFTLKIRSTKLEDSAMYFCAIDASRQGNTIYFGEGSWLTVV.

Remarks on this clonotype: Given a much more abundant clone one base away, this may be a read error. The chain combines TRBV20-1 with TRBJ2-3, with D possibly called TRBD1 or TRBD2 (5 bases each). Germline-derived CDR1 and CDR2 are DFQATT and SNEGSKA (reference sequence). This CDR3 contains 14 residues. V was clipped by 0 bases and J by 4 bases, with 11 bases between them. CDR3 in DNA: TGCAGTGCTAGAGAACGACGGGGCGCAGATACGCAGTATTTT. Its protein is CSARERRGADTQYF.

About this clonotype: It may be a read error: a sequence one base away is much more abundant. This chain uses TRBV12-3 or TRBV12-4 with TRBJ1-2; no reliable D call. V lost 6 bases, J lost 5 bases, and 16 bases lay in between. CDR3 length equals 14 residues. The DNA of the CDR3 is TGTGCCAGCAGCCCCGGGGAGGGCGTGTATGGCTACACCTTC. Its protein is CASSPGEGVYGYTF.

This clonotype was counted ten times or more. The V gene is TRBV7-9, the J gene TRBJ2-1, with D possibly being TRBD1 or TRBD2 (6 bases each). The CDR3 length is 16 residues. Between the trimmed V and J ends, which lost 1 base and 10 bases, there was a span of 20 bases. Germline V lookup: CDR1 SEHNR, CDR2 FQNEAQ (reference sequence). The CDR3 region is CASSLGGGPSLYEQFF. DNA for the CDR3: TGTGCCAGCAGCTTAGGAGGGGGGCCCTCCTTGTACGAGCAGTTCTTC.

This clonotype was counted at least ten times. The V and J genes are TRBV18 and TRBJ2-4, with D tentatively TRBD2 (6 bases). The germline gives CDR1 KGHSH, CDR2 LQKENI. The CDR3 is made up of 13 amino acids. V was trimmed by 5 bases and J by 5 bases, leaving 10 bases between them. CDR3 DNA sequence: TGTGCCAGCTCAGGATCGGGGGAAAACATTCAGTACTTC. It codes for CASSGSGENIQYF. The full variable domain, its missing parts supplied by reference TRBV18 and TRBJ2-4, is NAGVMQNPRHLVRRRGQEARLRCSPMKGHSHVYWYRQLPEEGLKFMVYLQKENIIDESGMPKERFSAEFPKEGPSILRIQQVVRGDSAAYFCASSGSGENIQYFGAGTRLSVL.

This clonotype came up many times. CDR3 coding DNA: TGTGCCAGCAGTAATTCGGGACAGGGGTACGAGCAGTACTTC. It yields the protein CASSNSGQGYEQYF. The rearrangement joins TRBV27 to TRBJ2-7; 10 nucleotides line up with TRBD1. CDR1 and CDR2 (germline): MNHEY, SMNVEV (reference sequence). The CDR3 length is 14 residues. V gave up 5 bases and J gave up 4 bases; unmatched junction bases: 5.

Turning to this clonotype: A much larger clone sits a single nucleotide away, making a read error possible. The V and J genes are TRBV20-1 and TRBJ2-2; 8 bases agree with TRBD1. This CDR3 comprises 14 residues. Germline V lookup: CDR1 DFQATT, CDR2 SNEGSKA (reference sequence). V lost 5 bases and J lost 6; bases outside the gene matches: 8. The chain's CDR3 is CSAETGQDAGELFF. The CDR3 DNA is TGCAGTGCTGAAACGGGACAGGACGCCGGGGAGCTGTTTTTT.

On this clonotype: A read error may explain this, as a much larger clone is one base away. The chain carries TRBV29-1 and TRBJ2-5; the D gene is possibly TRBD1 (6 bases). Germline V gene sequence: CDR1 SQVTM, CDR2 ANQGSEA. This CDR3 comprises 14 residues. V lost 6 bases and J lost 5, with 19 bases in between. CDR3 amino acids: CSVRYRVSWETQYF. The CDR3, as DNA: TGCAGCGTCAGATACAGGGTGTCATGGGAGACCCAGTACTTC.

The chain combines TRBV29-1 with TRBJ1-1, with no clear D. There are 16 residues in the CDR3. Trimming removed 0 bases from V and 4 bases from J, with 18 bases in between. The germline V gene encodes CDR1 SQVTM and CDR2 ANQGSEA. CDR3 region: CSVEDPTGGLSTEAFF. CDR3 bases: TGCAGCGTTGAAGACCCCACTGGAGGGTTAAGCACTGAAGCTTTCTTT.

This chain connects TRBV7-9 to TRBJ2-2, with D perhaps assigned TRBD1 or TRBD2 (5 bases each). Germline CDR1 is SEHNR and CDR2 is FQNEAQ (reference sequence). The CDR3 covers 15 residues. The V end lost 5 bases, the J end lost 4 bases, and 14 bases lay between the germline ends. The CDR3 spells CASSPRWGSTGELFF. In DNA, the CDR3 is TGTGCCAGCAGCCCGCGCTGGGGGTCCACCGGGGAGCTGTTTTTT.

The CDR3 loop is CASSLTSGPTYEQYF. CDR3 nucleotides: TGTGCCAGCAGCCTCACTAGCGGGCCGACCTACGAGCAGTACTTC. V usage is TRBV9 and J usage is TRBJ2-7, with 9 bases that match TRBD2. V lost 4 bases, J lost 2 bases, and 7 bases stayed unmatched. The germline V gene encodes CDR1 SGDLS and CDR2 YYNGEE. The CDR3 is 15 residues long.

This clonotype was seen many times. The rearrangement uses TRBV4-1 and TRBJ1-4; no definite D call. The CDR3 loop spans 15 amino acids. V shed 5 bases and J shed 3 bases, with 13 bases lying between them. Germline V gives CDR1 MGHRA, CDR2 YSYEKL. In nucleotides, the CDR3 is TGCGCCAGCAGCACCCGTCAAGGCCCTAATGAAAAACTGTTTTTT. Residues: CASSTRQGPNEKLFF.

The CDR3 sequence is CAISWDYSYEQYF. The CDR3 nucleotides are TGTGCCATCAGTTGGGACTATTCCTACGAGCAGTACTTC. The chain couples TRBV10-3 to TRBJ2-7, with 7 bases fitting TRBD2. From germline, CDR1 is ENHRY and CDR2 SYGVKD. V shed 5 bases, J shed 1 base, and the junction held 2 bases outside the gene matches. There are 13 residues in the CDR3.